A single sample gave rise to the 27 T cell receptor beta chains below, sequenced in a study of control samples from healthy donors and cancer patients. Clones were read by immunoSEQ multiplex PCR, and TCRdb kept only the in-frame ones, dropping some. Seen here are fewer than 200,000 clones, nearly 96% observed once, and the top ten hold just over 1%. The sample consisted of blood. All receptors come from a woman in her 30s in good health.

The chain links TRBV28 to TRBJ1-6, with D possibly matching TRBD1 (6 bases). Germline-derived CDR1 and CDR2 are MDHEN and SYDVKM. Trimming removed 6 bases from V and 9 bases from J, with 15 bases in between. CDR3 length equals 14 residues. The CDR3 region is CASRWNRVGSPLHF. The DNA of the CDR3 is TGTGCCAGCAGATGGAACAGGGTGGGTTCACCCCTCCACTTT.

This sequence joins TRBV6-2 or TRBV6-3 and TRBJ1-5; D remains unclear. This CDR3 is 19 amino acids long. V shed 5 bases and J shed 0 bases, with 23 bases lying between them. Germline V lookup: CDR1 MNHEY, CDR2 SVGEGT. The CDR3 region is CASSKTGTQFGLSNQPQHF. CDR3 DNA: TGTGCCAGCAGTAAAACCGGAACCCAATTTGGCCTTAGCAATCAGCCCCAGCATTTT.

The V call is TRBV12-3 or TRBV12-4, the J call TRBJ1-5, with D uncertain. V was shortened by 1 base and J by 6 bases, with 7 bases between the two germline ends. The CDR3 spans 13 residues. CDR3 residues: CASSLGGTQPQHF. Here the CDR3 DNA reads TGTGCCAGCAGTTTAGGAGGTACTCAGCCCCAGCATTTT.

The V and J genes are TRBV28 and TRBJ1-5, with D possibly being TRBD1 (5 bases). The CDR3 is 15 residues long. CDR1 and CDR2 (germline): MDHEN, SYDVKM. V was cut by 5 bases and J by 6 bases, with 17 bases left in between. CDR3 amino acids: CASSPGNGRGQPQHF. The CDR3 coding sequence is TGTGCCAGCAGTCCGGGAAACGGGAGGGGTCAGCCCCAGCATTTT.

The gene calls are TRBV12-2 and TRBJ1-4; the table's D call, TRBD1, has no DNA check behind it. TRBV12-2 is a pseudogene. The CDR3 consists of 18 residues. As DNA, the CDR3 is TGTGCAAGTCGCTATCGGACAGGCAAACGTGGAAGGAATGAAAAACTGTTTTTT. Protein sequence: CASRYRTGKRGRNEKLFF.

With regard to this clone: Relative to the germline gene, one junction end is altered; a read error may explain this. In DNA, the CDR3 is TGTGCCAGCAGGTTATTGGGAGCAGGACTGAGCTATGGCTACACCTTC. Translating gives CASRLLGAGLSYGYTF. The J gene is TRBJ1-2, the V gene TRBV27; D is undetermined. This CDR3 is built from 16 residues. Germline CDR1 MNHEY, CDR2 SMNVEV (reference sequence).

The chain links TRBV19 to TRBJ2-5; 11 bases line up with TRBD2. This CDR3 is 15 amino acids long. Germline V gene data show CDR1 as LNHDA and CDR2 as SQIVND (reference sequence). V lost 0 bases to trimming and J lost 11 bases; unmatched junction nucleotides: 8. The CDR3 DNA sequence: TGTGCCAGTAGTATAGATACTAGCGGGGGCCGAGGGCAGTACTTC. Amino acid sequence: CASSIDTSGGRGQYF. Variable domain in full (rest from reference TRBV19 and TRBJ2-5): DGGITQSPKYLFRKEGQNVTLSCEQNLNHDAMYWYRQDPGQGLRLIYYSQIVNDFQKGDIAEGYSVSREKKESFPLTVTSAQKNPTAFYLCASSIDTSGGRGQYFGPGTRLLVL.

This clone was observed a handful of times. The rearrangement links TRBV3-1 (or the pseudogene TRBV3-2) to TRBJ1-2; tentative D call: TRBD1 (6 bases). The CDR3 has 12 residues. Germline-derived CDR1 and CDR2 are LGHDT and YNNKEL (reference sequence). Trimming took off 2 bases at V and 8 bases at J, with 9 bases between the two ends. CDR3 DNA sequence: TGTGCCAGCAGCCAACCACAGGGAGGCTACACCTTC. It is translated as CASSQPQGGYTF.

The CDR3 DNA follows: TGTGCCAGCAGTTACAAGGGGCACACTGAAGCTTTCTTT. This sequence encodes CASSYKGHTEAFF. V is TRBV6-5 and J is TRBJ1-1, with D possibly matching TRBD1 (5 bases). This CDR3 contains 13 residues. Germline V gene lookup returns CDR1 MNHEY and CDR2 SVGAGI. The ends were cut back, 2 bases at V and 3 bases at J, with 7 bases in the middle.

A single count supports this clone. In DNA form, the CDR3 reads TGTGCCAGCAGCCAACGGGACAGAGCTCTCCAAGAGACCCAGTACTTC. Translated: CASSQRDRALQETQYF. V usage is TRBV3-1 (or the pseudogene TRBV3-2) and J usage is TRBJ2-5; 7 bases match TRBD1. Germline loops: CDR1 LGHDT, CDR2 YNNKEL (reference sequence). The V gene end was trimmed by 2 bases and the J gene end by 1 base; junction bases not matched to a gene: 7. There are 16 residues in the CDR3.

This clone was seen only once. V gene TRBV28 combines with J gene TRBJ1-1; D ambiguous. Deletions cut 6 bases from V and 0 bases from J, with 14 bases between. Germline V lookup: CDR1 MDHEN, CDR2 SYDVKM. The CDR3 totals 15 residues. DNA for the CDR3: TGTGCCAGCAGAAGACCCGGTCCTATGAACACTGAAGCTTTCTTT. It is translated as CASRRPGPMNTEAFF.

The chain links TRBV5-1 to TRBJ1-6; D remains ambiguous. The V and J ends lost 0 bases and 8 bases respectively, with 12 bases between them. The CDR3 loop spans 15 amino acids. The germline gives CDR1 SGHRS, CDR2 YFSETQ. The CDR3 DNA is TGCGCCAGCAGCTTGGACGGTCAGCTCCATTCACCCCTCCACTTT. Amino acid sequence: CASSLDGQLHSPLHF. Combining the CDR3 with reference TRBV5-1 and TRBJ1-6 gives the whole variable domain KAGVTQTPRYLIKTRGQQVTLSCSPISGHRSVSWYQQTPGQGLQFLFEYFSETQRNKGNFPGRFSGRQFSNSRSEMNVSTLELGDSALYLCASSLDGQLHSPLHFGNGTRLTVT.

This clone was seen only once. The junction shows a germline mismatch at one end, possibly a read error. The V call is TRBV6-1, the J call TRBJ2-3; D gene unclear. The CDR3 sequence is 15 residues long. Germline CDR1 reads MNHNS; CDR2 reads SASEGT. DNA of the CDR3: TGTGCCAGCAGAGAAGAGGCAGCCACCACAGATACGCAGTATTTT. Translation gives CASREEAATTDTQYF.

This chain uses TRBV10-3 with TRBJ2-7, with 9 positions matching TRBD1. Germline CDR1 reads ENHRY; CDR2 reads SYGVKD. After removal of 0 bases from V and 7 bases from J, the junction contained 10 bases not matched to a gene. The CDR3 contains 16 residues. DNA of the CDR3: TGTGCCATCAGTGAGTCGGCTTGGGGACAGGGCTCGGAGCAGTACTTC. It encodes CAISESAWGQGSEQYF.

This chain joins TRBV27 and TRBJ1-5; the D is unclear. Trimming removed 6 bases at V and 5 bases at J, with 8 bases between. This CDR3 is 12 amino acids long. Germline V gene sequence: CDR1 MNHEY, CDR2 SMNVEV (reference sequence). The CDR3 bases are TGTGCCAGCAGGCTATTCCATCAGCCCCAGCATTTT. Amino acid sequence: CASRLFHQPQHF.

This clone was counted only a few times. The gene calls are TRBV18 and TRBJ2-2, with 10 bases that match TRBD1. Trimming cost V 2 bases and J 4 bases; bases outside gene matches: 7. Germline CDR1 reads KGHSH; CDR2 reads LQKENI. This CDR3 has 17 residues. The CDR3 region is CASSPRDRGPGTGELFF. The CDR3 DNA reads as TGTGCCAGCTCACCAAGAGACAGGGGGCCGGGCACCGGGGAGCTGTTTTTT. The full variable domain, rest sourced from reference TRBV18 and TRBJ2-2, is NAGVMQNPRHLVRRRGQEARLRCSPMKGHSHVYWYRQLPEEGLKFMVYLQKENIIDESGMPKERFSAEFPKEGPSILRIQQVVRGDSAAYFCASSPRDRGPGTGELFFGEGSRLTVL.

This rearrangement joins TRBV7-9 to TRBJ2-7, with 7 bases fitting TRBD2. The germline CDR1 and CDR2 sequences are SEHNR and FQNEAQ (reference sequence). The CDR3 covers 16 residues. V dropped 5 bases and J dropped 2; count of bases not matched to a gene: 12. CDR3 amino acids: CASSPRAGQGPYEQYF. As DNA, the CDR3 is TGTGCCAGCAGCCCACGAGCGGGGCAGGGTCCCTACGAGCAGTACTTC.

The chain recombines TRBV7-9 with TRBJ2-2; TRBD2 matches at 10 bases. In germline, CDR1 is SEHNR, CDR2 FQNEAQ (reference sequence). The CDR3 has 15 amino acids. V lost 8 bases and J lost 2; bases outside the gene matches: 5. The CDR3 loop is CASRSGGANTGELFF. In nucleotides, the CDR3 is TGTGCCAGCCGAAGCGGGGGGGCAAACACCGGGGAGCTGTTTTTT.

This clone was found once. The chain joins TRBV15 to TRBJ2-7; D call uncertain. Germline lookup yields CDR1 LNHNV and CDR2 YYDKDF (reference sequence). The CDR3 sequence is 11 residues long. The germline V and J ends were trimmed by 3 bases and 3 bases, with 3 bases remaining between them. CDR3 sequence: CATSSDYEQYF. CDR3 bases: TGTGCCACCAGCAGTGACTACGAGCAGTACTTC.

The rearrangement joins TRBV21-1 to TRBJ2-7; the D call in the table, TRBD2, was not verified against the DNA. TRBV21-1 is recorded as a pseudogene. The CDR3 is 13 residues long. The CDR3 spells CASVPSFSYEQYF. The CDR3 region has the DNA TGTGCCAGCGTTCCCTCCTTCTCCTACGAGCAGTACTTC.

The chain uses TRBV5-1 and TRBJ2-5; 8 bases are shared with TRBD1. V lost 4 bases, J lost 0 bases, and 8 bases stayed unmatched. The CDR3 spans 16 residues. Germline V CDR1 and CDR2: SGHRS, YFSETQ. The chain's CDR3 is CASSIQGEDDQETQYF. Here the CDR3 DNA reads TGCGCCAGCAGCATACAGGGGGAGGACGACCAAGAGACCCAGTACTTC.

The chain carries TRBV6-5 and TRBJ2-7, with D hard to call. The germline V and J ends were trimmed by 2 bases and 3 bases, with 11 bases remaining between them. This CDR3 is 14 amino acids long. CDR1 MNHEY and CDR2 SVGAGI come from the germline V gene. The CDR3 spells CASSYEPTFYEQYF. For the CDR3, the DNA is TGTGCCAGCAGTTACGAGCCTACCTTCTACGAGCAGTACTTC.

The V and J genes are TRBV24-1 and TRBJ2-1; 7 positions agree with TRBD2. Germline CDR1 KGHDR, CDR2 SFDVKD. The CDR3 contains 16 residues. The trim removed 4 bases at V and 1 base at J, leaving 6 bases unmatched. This CDR3 is CATSDRLAASYNEQFF. The DNA of the CDR3 is TGTGCCACCAGTGACCGTCTAGCGGCATCCTACAATGAGCAGTTCTTC.

The gene calls are TRBV9 and TRBJ2-6, with D perhaps matching TRBD2 (5 bases). The CDR3 contains 17 residues. Germline assignment: CDR1 SGDLS and CDR2 YYNGEE. The germline V and J ends were trimmed by 4 bases and 0 bases, with 14 bases remaining between them. The CDR3 region has the DNA TGTGCCAGCAGCATCTCCGTGGGGAGCTCTGGGGCCAACGTCCTGACTTTC. Protein product: CASSISVGSSGANVLTF.

This clone was counted a single time. The rearrangement links TRBV10-3 to TRBJ1-5; TRBD1 agrees at 9 bases. CDR1 ENHRY and CDR2 SYGVKD come from the germline V gene. The length of the CDR3 is 14 residues. The V and J ends lost 2 bases and 5 bases, in that order; junction bases with no gene match: 1. CDR3 DNA: TGTGCCATCAGTGAGCGGACAGGGGATCAGCCCCAGCATTTT. This gives the protein CAISERTGDQPQHF.

The rearrangement uses TRBV5-4 and TRBJ2-7; TRBD1 matches 8 bases. The germline V gene encodes CDR1 SGHNT and CDR2 YYREEE (reference sequence). The CDR3 sequence is 17 residues long. V lost 3 bases, J lost 2 bases, and 13 bases stayed unmatched. For the CDR3, the DNA is TGTGCCAGCAGCTCGGGGACAGGAGTATCTTTAACCTACGAGCAGTACTTC. Translating gives CASSSGTGVSLTYEQYF. Filled out from reference TRBV5-4 and TRBJ2-7, the complete variable domain reads ETGVTQSPTHLIKTRGQQVTLRCSSQSGHNTVSWYQQALGQGPQFIFQYYREEENGRGNFPPRFSGLQFPNYSSELNVNALELDDSALYLCASSSGTGVSLTYEQYFGPGTRLTVT.

The chain joins TRBV3-1 (or the pseudogene TRBV3-2) to TRBJ1-2, with TRBD1 as a possible D gene (6 bases). Germline V gene sequence: CDR1 LGHDT, CDR2 YNNKEL (reference sequence). The CDR3 contains 15 residues. Trimming left V 2 bases short and J 1 base short, with 11 bases between. This CDR3 reads CASSQLHRVNYGYTF. In nucleotides, the CDR3 is TGTGCCAGCAGCCAACTCCACAGGGTTAACTATGGCTACACCTTC.